This TCR beta chain was obtained from a study of T cell responses to AZD1222 COVID-19 vaccine. Study observations and caveats: Spike-specific TCR breadth rose after two AZD1222 doses, and depth rose as well.

On this clone itself: Its antigen is as yet unknown.

Measured with immunoSEQ multiplex PCR; TCRdb has only the in-frame clones, and not every one. The table has approximately 31,000 clones, more than 75% seen once. From germline, CDR1 is SGDLS and CDR2 YYNGEE. The CDR3 sequence is 16 residues long. Unmatched junction bases numbered 5, after V lost 3 bases and J lost 7 bases. Here the sequenced sample was peripheral blood, taken 28 days after the second AZD1222 dose. The sequence was obtained from an adult who received the AZD1222 COVID-19 vaccine. The chain links TRBV9 to TRBJ2-1; 15 bases fit TRBD2. The CDR3 bases are TGTGCCAGCAGCGGGACTAGCGGGGGGGCAGGAAATGAGCAGTTCTTC. It codes for CASSGTSGGAGNEQFF.